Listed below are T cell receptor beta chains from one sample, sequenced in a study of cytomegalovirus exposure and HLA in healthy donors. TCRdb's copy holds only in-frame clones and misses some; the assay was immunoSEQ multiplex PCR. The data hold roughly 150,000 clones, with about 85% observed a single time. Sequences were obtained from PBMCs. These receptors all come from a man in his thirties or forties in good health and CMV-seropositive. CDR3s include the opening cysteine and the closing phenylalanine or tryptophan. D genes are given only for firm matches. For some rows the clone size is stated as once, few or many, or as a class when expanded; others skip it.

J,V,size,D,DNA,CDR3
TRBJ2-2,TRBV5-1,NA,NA,TGCGCCAGCAGCTTGTACAGGAAGAACACCGGGGAGCTGTTTTTT,CASSLYRKNTGELFF
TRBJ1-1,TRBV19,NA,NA,TGTGCCAGTAGTATAGATCTCAGGGCTGAAGCTTTCTTT,CASSIDLRAEAFF
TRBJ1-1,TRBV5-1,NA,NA,TGCGCCAGCAGCCTGGATCGGCAGGGCGGTGAAGCTTTCTTT,CASSLDRQGGEAFF
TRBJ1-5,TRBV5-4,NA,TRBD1,TGTGCCAGCAGCTTGGGGGTAGGGGGCGGTCAGCCCCAGCATTTT,CASSLGVGGGQPQHF
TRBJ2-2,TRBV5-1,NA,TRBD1,TGCGCCAGCAGCTCGGGACAGGGGCCCGCCGGGGAGCTGTTTTTT,CASSSGQGPAGELFF
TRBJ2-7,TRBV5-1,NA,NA,TGCGCCAGCAGCGGCCCGGGGATGGACGAGCAGTACTTC,CASSGPGMDEQYF
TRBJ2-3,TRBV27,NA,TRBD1,TGTGCCAGCAGATCCCCCCGGGACAGAAGGACAGATACGCAGTATTTT,CASRSPRDRRTDTQYF
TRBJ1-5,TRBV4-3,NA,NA,TGCGCCAGCAGCCAAGATGACAGGCACCAGCCCCAGCATTTT,CASSQDDRHQPQHF
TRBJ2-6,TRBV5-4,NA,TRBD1,TGTGCCAGCAGCACCGGGACAGCTGGGGCCAACGTCCTGACTTTC,CASSTGTAGANVLTF
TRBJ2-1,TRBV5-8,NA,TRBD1,TGTGCCAGCAGTCACGACAGGGGGCGGAATGAGCAGTTCTTC,CASSHDRGRNEQFF
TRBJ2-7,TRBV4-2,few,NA,TGTGCCAGCAGTCAGGGCTCCTACGAGCAGTACTTC,CASSQGSYEQYF
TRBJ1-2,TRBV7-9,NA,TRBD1,TGTGCCAGCAGCCCCGGACAGGGGGGAGACTATGGCTACACCTTC,CASSPGQGGDYGYTF
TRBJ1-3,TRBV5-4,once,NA,TGTGCCAGCAGCTTCGCAGGGCGGACGGGAAACACCATATATTTT,CASSFAGRTGNTIYF
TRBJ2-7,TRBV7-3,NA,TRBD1,TGTGCCAGCAGCCCAGGGGACAGGGTTTACGAGCAGTACTTC,CASSPGDRVYEQYF
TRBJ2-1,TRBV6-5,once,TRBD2,TGTGCCAGCGGGGAGCGGGGGGCCCGGGGTGAGCAGTTCTTC,CASGERGARGEQFF
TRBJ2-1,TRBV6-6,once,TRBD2,TGTGCCAGCAGTTACTTTAGCGGGGGGGCGGTGCGGGAGCAGTTCTTC,CASSYFSGGAVREQFF
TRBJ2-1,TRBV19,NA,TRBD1,TGTGCCAGTAGTAGACCAGGGGGCGCGGTCCCCAATGAGCAGTTCTTC,CASSRPGGAVPNEQFF
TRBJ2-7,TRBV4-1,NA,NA,TGCGCCAGCAGCCAAGGGCAGGACACATCCTACGAGCAGTACTTC,CASSQGQDTSYEQYF
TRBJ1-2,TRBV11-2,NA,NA,TGTGCCAGCAGCTCGCTCCGGGGATATCGTGGCTACACCTTC,CASSSLRGYRGYTF
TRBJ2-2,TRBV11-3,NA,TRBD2,TGTGCCAGCAGCTTAGAGGGGCTAGCGGGGAGAAACACCGGGGAGCTGTTTTTT,CASSLEGLAGRNTGELFF
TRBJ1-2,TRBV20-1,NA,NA,TGCAGTGCCCAACAGGACTATGGCTACACCTTC,CSAQQDYGYTF
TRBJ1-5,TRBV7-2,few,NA,TGTGCCAGCAGCTTAGACAGTAGCAATCAGCCCCAGCATTTT,CASSLDSSNQPQHF
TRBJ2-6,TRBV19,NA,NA,TGTGCCAGTAGTCCCAATGGCCCAGGGCAACTCTCTGGGGCCAACGTCCTGACTTTC,CASSPNGPGQLSGANVLTF
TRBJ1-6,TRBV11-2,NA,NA,TGTGCCAGCAGGGGCGGGGCGGGCTATAATTCACCCCTCCACTTT,CASRGGAGYNSPLHF